The rows below give T cell receptor beta chains drawn from one sample of a study of glioma-infiltrating T cells after dendritic cell vaccination. Generated by immunoSEQ multiplex PCR, the TCRdb table keeps only in-frame clones and is missing some. Of tens of thousands of clones in the sample, around 86% were seen once. The sample was blood, taken after dendritic cell vaccination. Receptor source: a human donor with glioblastoma. The CDR3 runs from the conserved cysteine through the conserved F or W.

V gene: TRBV10-3; J gene: TRBJ2-7; CDR3 protein: CAISESRESYEQYF
V gene: TRBV2; J gene: TRBJ2-3; CDR3 protein: CASIEQPTDTQYF
V gene: TRBV11-2; J gene: TRBJ1-6; CDR3 protein: CASSFWGGSYNSPLHF
V gene: TRBV7-9; J gene: TRBJ2-7; CDR3 protein: CASSFVLAGAEQYF
V gene: TRBV10-3; J gene: TRBJ1-1; CDR3 protein: CAIRPGTSNTEAFF
V gene: TRBV19; J gene: TRBJ1-1; CDR3 protein: CASTKEKVTEAFF
V gene: TRBV5-1; J gene: TRBJ2-7; CDR3 protein: CASSWAGQQTYEQYF
V gene: TRBV2; J gene: TRBJ1-2; CDR3 protein: CASRVDRVNGYTF
V gene: TRBV7-9; J gene: TRBJ2-1; CDR3 protein: CASSLGSGRANEQFF
V gene: TRBV11-1; J gene: TRBJ1-5; CDR3 protein: CASSLTGSDNQPQHF
V gene: TRBV7-9; J gene: TRBJ2-5; CDR3 protein: CASSAGWGSGVTQYF
V gene: TRBV13; J gene: TRBJ2-5; CDR3 protein: CASSWGPGVAGLQETQYF
V gene: TRBV4-1; J gene: TRBJ1-4; CDR3 protein: CASSQDIQLDEKLFF
V gene: TRBV6-5; J gene: TRBJ2-4; CDR3 protein: CASSRGAQWDIQYF
V gene: TRBV6-4; J gene: TRBJ2-3; CDR3 protein: CASSDEGGRADTQYF
V gene: TRBV14; J gene: TRBJ1-1; CDR3 protein: CASSQTGVEAFF
V gene: TRBV18; J gene: TRBJ1-5; CDR3 protein: CASSPSGTYGPQHF
V gene: TRBV29-1; J gene: TRBJ2-1; CDR3 protein: CSVEVLYESGNEQFF
V gene: TRBV6-5; J gene: TRBJ1-1; CDR3 protein: CASSYDRDVTEAFF
V gene: TRBV2; J gene: TRBJ2-5; CDR3 protein: CASSRTVQGWETQYF
V gene: TRBV30; J gene: TRBJ1-2; CDR3 protein: CAWRTHGYTF
V gene: TRBV6-1; J gene: TRBJ2-2; CDR3 protein: CASSELGGGTGELFF
V gene: TRBV18; J gene: TRBJ2-1; CDR3 protein: CASSLSSGDNNEQFF
V gene: TRBV11-2; J gene: TRBJ2-5; CDR3 protein: CASSPGDRAQETQYF
V gene: TRBV5-1; J gene: TRBJ2-7; CDR3 protein: CASSFGGAPVSYEQYF
V gene: TRBV29-1; J gene: TRBJ1-4; CDR3 protein: CSVEGTGPHEKLFF
V gene: TRBV6-1; J gene: TRBJ1-3; CDR3 protein: CASSEGTAGNTIYF
V gene: TRBV19; J gene: TRBJ2-7; CDR3 protein: CASSIGLAGAYEQYF
V gene: TRBV29-1; J gene: TRBJ2-7; CDR3 protein: CSARGTSDSYEQYF
V gene: TRBV7-3; J gene: TRBJ1-3; CDR3 protein: CASSLGGAGNTIYF
V gene: TRBV15; J gene: TRBJ2-5; CDR3 protein: CATSKGAGGSQETQYF
V gene: TRBV11-3; J gene: TRBJ2-1; CDR3 protein: CASSRRTGIDNEQFF
V gene: TRBV5-1; J gene: TRBJ2-5; CDR3 protein: CASSPQGSRGETQYF
V gene: TRBV18; J gene: TRBJ2-7; CDR3 protein: CASSSLTSGGNIYEQYF
V gene: TRBV2; J gene: TRBJ2-2; CDR3 protein: CASSATGPGELFF
V gene: TRBV7-3; J gene: TRBJ2-5; CDR3 protein: CASSSTGAGQETQYF
V gene: TRBV7-9; J gene: TRBJ1-1; CDR3 protein: CASSLGGGAFF
V gene: TRBV9; J gene: TRBJ2-7; CDR3 protein: CASSVHPSTSGEQYF
V gene: TRBV2; J gene: TRBJ2-1; CDR3 protein: CASSPYNEQFF
V gene: TRBV4-3; J gene: TRBJ2-1; CDR3 protein: CASSPAGIRNEQFF
V gene: TRBV21-1; J gene: TRBJ2-1; CDR3 protein: CASSRERGGPGDEQFF
V gene: TRBV7-4; J gene: TRBJ2-7; CDR3 protein: CASSPHGYEQYF
V gene: TRBV7-9; J gene: TRBJ1-1; CDR3 protein: CASSFLRNTEAFF
V gene: TRBV20-1; J gene: TRBJ2-7; CDR3 protein: CSAKLGSEQYF
V gene: TRBV19; J gene: TRBJ2-4; CDR3 protein: CASSGSAKNIQYF
V gene: TRBV7-2; J gene: TRBJ2-2; CDR3 protein: CASSLWGQGAEELFF
V gene: TRBV27; J gene: TRBJ1-5; CDR3 protein: CASSPGQGAGQPQHF